This entry lists 30 T cell receptor beta chains sequenced from one sample in a study of cytomegalovirus exposure and HLA in healthy donors (dated by TCRdb to the late 2010s). Library creation used the immunoSEQ multiplex PCR assay. For the multiplex PCR, a mixture combining 60 forward primers for TCR Vbeta segments and 13 reverse primers for TCR Jbeta segments was used. Not all clones reach the TCRdb copy of this immuneACCESS table, which keeps in-frame sequences only. Checked studies attribute under half of the gap to unresolved V genes and leave the rest unexplained. The sample table records some 74,000 clones; around 70% of these occur just once. About 20% of the sample lies in the top ten. The sequenced sample was PBMCs. All receptors come from a man aged 35-49 years in good health and CMV-seropositive.

The genes are TRBV29-1 and TRBJ1-1; a possible D gene is TRBD1 (6 bases). The CDR3 length is 16 residues. Germline lookup yields CDR1 SQVTM and CDR2 ANQGSEA. V dropped 8 bases and J dropped 1 base, with 23 bases sitting between them. The DNA for the CDR3 is TGCAGCTCTAATCGGGGACCGACAGGTAAGAACACTGAAGCTTTCTTT. It specifies CSSNRGPTGKNTEAFF.

The V and J genes are TRBV25-1 and TRBJ2-5; tentatively, D is TRBD2 (6 bases). The tail of the sequence fits TRBJ2-7 better, so the J call may be wrong. Per germline, CDR1 MGHDK and CDR2 SYGVNS. This CDR3 has 13 residues. CDR3 sequence: CASSEGGPYEQYF. The CDR3 nucleotides are TGTGCCAGCAGTGAGGGGGGACCCTACGAGCAGTACTTC.

This clone occurred a few times. This chain connects TRBV2 to TRBJ2-5; D might be TRBD1 (8 bases). V was shortened by 6 bases and J by 1 base, with 12 bases between the two germline ends. The CDR3 loop spans 14 amino acids. Germline CDR1 SNHLY, CDR2 FYNNEI. CDR3 DNA sequence: TGTGCCAGCAGGGGAGGGACAGGCCAAGAGACCCAGTACTTC. It specifies CASRGGTGQETQYF.

The chain combines TRBV5-1 with TRBJ2-5; a possible D gene is TRBD1 (6 bases). The CDR3 spans 11 residues. From germline, CDR1 is SGHRS and CDR2 YFSETQ. Trimming took off 7 bases at V and 5 bases at J, with 9 bases between the two ends. As DNA, the CDR3 is TGCGCCAGCCCGACAGGCGAGACCCAGTACTTC. It encodes CASPTGETQYF.

This chain joins TRBV4-2 and TRBJ1-4; 8 nucleotides align to TRBD1. This CDR3 is built from 15 residues. J was trimmed by 4 bases and V by 2 bases; bases with no gene match: 3. CDR1 LGHNA and CDR2 YNFKEQ come from the germline V gene. The CDR3 nucleotides are TGTGCCAGCAGCCAACGGACAGGGAATAATGAAAAACTGTTTTTT. It specifies CASSQRTGNNEKLFF.

In nucleotides, the CDR3 is TGTGCCAGCAGTGAAGTGGCAGTGCTCGGGGAGCTGTTTTTT. Its translation is CASSEVAVLGELFF. V is TRBV2 and J is TRBJ2-2; unclear D gene. V was pared by 1 base and J by 7 bases, with 10 bases between. Germline V CDR1 and CDR2: SNHLY, FYNNEI. This CDR3 spans 14 amino acids.

The V gene is TRBV5-4, the J gene TRBJ2-3, with TRBD2 matching 9 bases. The junction had 3 bases not matched to a gene; V was cut back by 4 bases and J by 0 bases. Germline V gives CDR1 SGHNT, CDR2 YYREEE (reference sequence). The CDR3 contains 15 residues. The CDR3 region is CASSRAGGSTDTQYF. For the CDR3, the DNA is TGTGCCAGCAGCCGAGCGGGGGGTAGCACAGATACGCAGTATTTT.

The chain combines TRBV30 with TRBJ1-1, with D unresolved. Germline values: CDR1 GTSNPN, CDR2 SVGIG (reference sequence). V was clipped by 0 bases and J by 1 base, with 9 bases between them. The CDR3 runs to 14 residues. This CDR3 is CAWSVLPGNTEAFF. CDR3 coding DNA: TGTGCCTGGAGTGTACTTCCCGGGAACACTGAAGCTTTCTTT.

The CDR3 is CASSPRPSGGANTGELFF. The CDR3 nucleotides read TGCGCCAGCAGCCCGCGCCCTAGCGGGGGTGCGAACACCGGGGAGCTGTTTTTT. The J gene is TRBJ2-2, the V gene TRBV5-1; 10 bases are shared with TRBD2. Losses at the gene ends were 4 bases for V and 0 bases for J; bases not matched to a gene: 9. The germline gives CDR1 SGHRS, CDR2 YFSETQ. The CDR3 length is 18 residues. Full variable domain (rest looked up from reference TRBV5-1 and TRBJ2-2): KAGVTQTPRYLIKTRGQQVTLSCSPISGHRSVSWYQQTPGQGLQFLFEYFSETQRNKGNFPGRFSGRQFSNSRSEMNVSTLELGDSALYLCASSPRPSGGANTGELFFGEGSRLTVL.

V usage is TRBV28 and J usage is TRBJ2-1, with a tentative D call TRBD2 (6 bases). Looked up from germline, CDR1 is MDHEN and CDR2 is SYDVKM. The germline V and J ends were trimmed by 8 bases and 3 bases, with 20 bases remaining between them. This CDR3 has 16 residues. CDR3 sequence reads: CASLLGGGGNYNEQFF. CDR3 bases: TGTGCCAGCCTACTGGGGGGTGGGGGTAACTACAATGAGCAGTTCTTC.

The chain uses TRBV6-1 and TRBJ2-1; tentatively, D is TRBD2 (5 bases). The V end was cut by 1 base, the J end by 8 bases, with 12 bases between. This CDR3 has 14 amino acids. Germline V gene sequence: CDR1 MNHNS, CDR2 SASEGT. The DNA for the CDR3 is TGTGCCAGCAGTGAAGGGCGGGTTTTGGATGAGCAGTTCTTC. Its protein is CASSEGRVLDEQFF.

The chain is built from TRBV30 and TRBJ2-7, with D perhaps TRBD1 (5 bases). Germline V CDR1 and CDR2: GTSNPN, SVGIG (reference sequence). The CDR3 totals 14 residues. V was pared by 6 bases and J by 3 bases, with 18 bases between. The CDR3 DNA reads as TGTGCCTGCCAAAAAAGGGGTACGGTCTACGAGCAGTACTTC. Translated: CACQKRGTVYEQYF.

The gene calls are TRBV15 and TRBJ1-5; D is unclear. Germline lookup yields CDR1 LNHNV and CDR2 YYDKDF (reference sequence). The length of the CDR3 is 13 residues. Deletions cut 1 base from V and 3 bases from J, with 4 bases between. In DNA, the CDR3 is TGTGCCACCAGCAGAGCTTTCAATCAGCCCCAGCATTTT. Protein sequence: CATSRAFNQPQHF.

V gene TRBV6-1 combines with J gene TRBJ2-5; TRBD2 is a possible D gene (7 bases). The DNA end is more similar to TRBJ2-7, so the J call may be wrong. This CDR3 has 16 residues. Germline V gene lookup returns CDR1 MNHNS and CDR2 SASEGT. The CDR3 is CASSEVRGAISYEQYF. Written as DNA, the CDR3 is TGTGCCAGCAGTGAAGTTCGGGGGGCGATATCCTACGAGCAGTACTTC.

The genes are TRBV2 and TRBJ1-2; D gene ambiguous. Trimming took 6 bases from V and 9 from J, leaving 20 bases between them. This CDR3 is 14 amino acids long. The germline V gene has CDR1 SNHLY and CDR2 FYNNEI. The DNA of the CDR3 is TGTGCCAGCAGGATCTCGGACTTGGATGGAAGCTACACCTTC. Translation gives CASRISDLDGSYTF.

J is TRBJ1-3 and V is TRBV18; 7 nucleotides match TRBD1. Unmatched junction bases numbered 1, after V lost 3 bases and J lost 2 bases. The CDR3 runs to 14 residues. The germline V gene has CDR1 KGHSH and CDR2 LQKENI. The CDR3 spells CASSPGQTGNTIYF. The CDR3 nucleotides are TGTGCCAGCTCACCGGGACAGACTGGAAACACCATATATTTT.

V and J are TRBV5-1 and TRBJ1-3, with D possibly matching TRBD1 (6 bases). Trimming pared 3 bases from V and 0 bases from J, leaving 13 bases between. Per germline, CDR1 SGHRS and CDR2 YFSETQ. The length of the CDR3 is 16 residues. CDR3 bases: TGCGCCAGCAGCTCGACAAAACAGGGCTCTGGAAACACCATATATTTT. Its protein product is CASSSTKQGSGNTIYF.

This chain joins TRBV2 and TRBJ1-2, with 8 bases identical to TRBD1. The V and J ends lost 3 bases and 4 bases, in that order; junction bases with no gene match: 7. The CDR3 contains 15 residues. Germline CDR1 SNHLY, CDR2 FYNNEI. This CDR3 reads CASSDTQGATYGYTF. The CDR3 bases are TGTGCCAGCAGTGATACGCAGGGGGCGACCTATGGCTACACCTTC.

The genes are TRBV30 and TRBJ2-3; D gene uncertain. Trimming cost V 7 bases and J 2 bases, with 16 bases left between them. The germline gives CDR1 GTSNPN, CDR2 SVGIG (reference sequence). The CDR3 loop spans 14 amino acids. In DNA, the CDR3 is TGTGCCTCCACAGTAATCCCCCCCACAGATACGCAGTATTTT. Encoded protein: CASTVIPPTDTQYF.

This clone has just a few counts. The chain carries TRBV4-3 and TRBJ1-3, with D perhaps matching TRBD1 (6 bases). Trimming left V 0 bases short and J 4 bases short, with 10 bases between. In germline, CDR1 is LGHNA, CDR2 YSLEER. The CDR3 is made up of 15 amino acids. This CDR3 is CASSQDFQGGNTIYF. The DNA of the CDR3 is TGCGCCAGCAGCCAAGATTTCCAGGGGGGAAACACCATATATTTT.

The CDR3 DNA reads TGCGCCAGCAGTGACAGGGAATGGGATCAGCCCCAGCATTTT. Its protein product is CASSDREWDQPQHF. The chain recombines TRBV10-2 with TRBJ1-5; a weak D match, TRBD1 (5 bases). V dropped 3 bases and J dropped 5 bases, with 11 bases sitting between them. This CDR3 comprises 14 residues. Germline V gives CDR1 WSHSY, CDR2 SAAADI.

The sample holds a few counts of this clone. The V gene is TRBV6-5, the J gene TRBJ2-1, with 7 bases lining up with TRBD2. CDR1 is MNHEY and CDR2 is SVGAGI in the germline V gene. CDR3 length: 15 amino acids. Germline trimming cut 6 bases from V and 0 bases from J; bases unmatched to any gene: 5. This CDR3 is CASSAGGSSYNEQFF. DNA for the CDR3: TGTGCCAGCAGCGCCGGGGGGAGCTCCTACAATGAGCAGTTCTTC.

The chain uses TRBV4-3 and TRBJ2-7, with D tentatively TRBD1 (5 bases). The germline CDR1 and CDR2 sequences are LGHNA and YSLEER. Trimming stripped 0 bases from V and 6 bases from J, with 18 bases between. The CDR3 consists of 16 residues. CDR3 DNA: TGCGCCAGCAGCCAAGAGCTGGGGCAAACCGGGCGCGAGCAGTACTTC. It encodes CASSQELGQTGREQYF.

The V call is TRBV6-5, the J call TRBJ2-1; the D is unclear. CDR1 and CDR2 (germline): MNHEY, SVGAGI. Deletions cut 2 bases from V and 8 bases from J, with 13 bases between. The CDR3 runs 14 residues. CDR3 sequence (DNA): TGTGCCAGCAGTTACGGGCCCCAGGTGGATGAGCAGTTCTTC. It codes for CASSYGPQVDEQFF.

There are a few counts of this clone. This rearrangement joins TRBV10-3 to TRBJ2-3, with 12 bases aligning to TRBD2. The CDR3 contains 19 residues. Germline V gene sequence: CDR1 ENHRY, CDR2 SYGVKD. Trimming cost V 6 bases and J 1 base; bases outside gene matches: 14. The CDR3 DNA reads TGTGCCATCAGGACAGAGCTAGCGGGGGGGACGGAAGGCACAGATACGCAGTATTTT. Translation gives CAIRTELAGGTEGTDTQYF.

The chain joins TRBV10-3 to TRBJ2-3; a possible D gene is TRBD1 (5 bases). Germline lookup yields CDR1 ENHRY and CDR2 SYGVKD. This CDR3 region has 15 residues. The V gene lost 5 bases and the J gene lost 10 bases, with 22 bases spanning the gap. The CDR3 is CAISKTVEITLAQYF. CDR3 DNA sequence: TGTGCCATCAGTAAGACAGTCGAAATTACCCTTGCGCAGTATTTT.

The genes are TRBV7-3 and TRBJ2-7; no definite D call. V was shortened by 4 bases and J by 3 bases, with 10 bases between the two germline ends. The CDR3 length is 13 residues. The germline V gene has CDR1 SGHTA and CDR2 FQGTGA. For the CDR3, the DNA is TGTGCCAGCAGCTACTACCCTTACTACGAGCAGTACTTC. This gives the protein CASSYYPYYEQYF.

V is TRBV5-4 and J is TRBJ1-2, with 9 bases aligning to TRBD1. CDR1 is SGHNT and CDR2 is YYREEE in the germline V gene (reference sequence). With 4 bases clipped from V and 12 bases from J, the junction kept 7 bases outside the gene matches. The CDR3 has 12 residues. In DNA, the CDR3 is TGTGCCAGCAGCCTCGCAGGACAGGGGAACACCTTC. Amino acid sequence: CASSLAGQGNTF.

The chain has TRBV7-9 and TRBJ2-1; no firm D call. The CDR3 is 14 residues long. CDR1 and CDR2 from the germline V gene are SEHNR and FQNEAQ (reference sequence). V lost 5 bases to trimming and J lost 14 bases, with 22 bases between them. In DNA, the CDR3 is TGTGCCAGCAGCGCCACCAGAGACCCGCGGTGGAAGTTCTTC. Its protein is CASSATRDPRWKFF.

This clone was counted between two and nine times. V and J are TRBV5-1 and TRBJ1-4; D unresolved. This CDR3 has 14 amino acids. Germline CDR1 SGHRS, CDR2 YFSETQ. V lost 3 bases, J lost 1 base, and 7 bases lay in between. CDR3 DNA: TGCGCCAGCAGCTCGGGGAGAACTAATGAAAAACTGTTTTTT. This sequence encodes CASSSGRTNEKLFF.